This T cell receptor beta chain is drawn from a study of blood T cell repertoires in COVID-19. The CDR3 has 15 amino acids. V gave up 1 base and J gave up 4 bases, with 14 bases separating them. CDR1 SGDLS and CDR2 YYNGEE come from the germline V gene. Only one count was recorded for this clone. Clones were read by immunoSEQ multiplex PCR, and TCRdb kept only the in-frame ones, dropping some. In the table there are 230,000 or so clones, approximately 84% of which are singletons. The chain combines TRBV9 with TRBJ1-2; the D gene is possibly TRBD1 (6 bases). The sequence derives from a man in his fifties or sixties who had recovered from COVID-19. The sequenced material came from PBMCs or T cells enriched from blood (not recorded which). The CDR3 spells CASSVLAGASYGYTF. As DNA, the CDR3 is TGTGCCAGCAGCGTATTGGCAGGGGCAAGCTATGGCTACACCTTC.